These 32 T cell receptor beta chains originate from one sample sequenced in a study of CD8+ T cells in alopecia areata. cDNA reverse transcribed from extracted RNA served as the sequencing template. Sequencing was performed with immunoSEQ multiplex PCR; in TCRdb, only in-frame clones are kept and a portion is missing. Of around 210,000 clones listed, 50% to 75% are singletons. Treatment here: oral pan-JAK inhibitor, 5-10 mg twice daily. The sample consisted of CD4+ T cells sorted from blood, taken at week 4, from a patient treated with tofacitinib. These receptors came from a human donor with alopecia areata.

The CDR3 here is CAWSKPGSLYEQYF. CDR3 nucleotide sequence: TGTGCCTGGAGCAAGCCGGGATCCCTCTACGAGCAGTACTTC. The V call is TRBV30, the J call TRBJ2-7; D possibly corresponds to TRBD2 (5 bases). V lost 3 bases to trimming and J lost 3 bases, with 15 bases between them. The CDR3 is made up of 14 amino acids. Germline CDR1 and CDR2: GTSNPN and SVGIG (reference sequence).

The chain carries TRBV19 and TRBJ1-1, with 7 bases that match TRBD1. Germline CDR1 reads LNHDA; CDR2 reads SQIVND (reference sequence). There are 15 residues in the CDR3. V lost 2 bases and J lost 0; bases outside the gene matches: 3. The DNA for the CDR3 is TGTGCCAGTAGTATATCCGGGACAGTGAACACTGAAGCTTTCTTT. Translation: CASSISGTVNTEAFF.

This chain connects TRBV30 to TRBJ2-5; a possible D gene is TRBD1 (6 bases). Per the germline V gene, CDR1 is GTSNPN and CDR2 is SVGIG (reference sequence). This CDR3 is built from 15 residues. Trimming cost V 2 bases and J 1 base, with 14 bases left between them. The CDR3 loop reads CAWSPLGQIQETQYF. DNA for the CDR3: TGTGCCTGGAGTCCCCTCGGACAGATCCAAGAGACCCAGTACTTC.

This chain uses TRBV7-9 with TRBJ1-1; D gene unclear. The CDR3 loop spans 15 amino acids. Germline CDR1 reads SEHNR; CDR2 reads FQNEAQ (reference sequence). Trimming left V 5 bases short and J 2 bases short, with 15 bases between. The CDR3 reads CASSPPAPINTEAFF. CDR3 bases: TGTGCCAGCAGCCCCCCTGCACCAATCAACACTGAAGCTTTCTTT.

This chain links TRBV2 with TRBJ1-1; perhaps TRBD1 as D (5 bases). V gave up 7 bases and J gave up 6 bases, with 15 bases separating them. This CDR3 region has 13 residues. Germline V CDR1 and CDR2: SNHLY, FYNNEI. CDR3 protein: CASMGPQGAEAFF. CDR3 nucleotides: TGTGCCAGCATGGGACCACAAGGAGCTGAAGCTTTCTTT.

The gene calls are TRBV5-1 and TRBJ2-1; D not resolved. The CDR3 length is 13 residues. The germline V and J ends were trimmed by 0 bases and 5 bases, with 6 bases remaining between them. CDR1 and CDR2 (germline): SGHRS, YFSETQ. The CDR3 bases are TGCGCCAGCAGCTTGGGGCCGAACAATGAGCAGTTCTTC. As protein: CASSLGPNNEQFF. The variable domain in full, completed from reference TRBV5-1 and TRBJ2-1, reads KAGVTQTPRYLIKTRGQQVTLSCSPISGHRSVSWYQQTPGQGLQFLFEYFSETQRNKGNFPGRFSGRQFSNSRSEMNVSTLELGDSALYLCASSLGPNNEQFFGPGTRLTVL.

The V and J genes are TRBV7-2 and TRBJ1-6; the D is unclear. This CDR3 is 12 amino acids long. V shed 11 bases and J shed 8 bases, with 13 bases lying between them. CDR1 is SGHTA and CDR2 is FQGNSA in the germline V gene. CDR3 coding DNA: TGTGCCGGTGGGGAAGGGTATTCACCCCTCCACTTT. Translation gives CAGGEGYSPLHF. Complete variable domain (other parts from reference TRBV7-2 and TRBJ1-6): GAGVSQSPSNKVTEKGKDVELRCDPISGHTALYWYRQSLGQGLEFLIYFQGNSAPDKSGLPSDRFSAERTGGSVSTLTIQRTQQEDSAVYLCAGGEGYSPLHFGNGTRLTVT.

This clone was detected only a few times. This chain connects TRBV2 to TRBJ1-5, with TRBD1 as a possible D gene (5 bases). Germline assignment: CDR1 SNHLY and CDR2 FYNNEI. V lost 2 bases and J 8 bases, leaving 13 bases between the germline ends. This CDR3 has 14 residues. The CDR3 is CASSERAGTEPQHF. CDR3 DNA: TGTGCCAGCAGTGAAAGGGCAGGGACTGAGCCCCAGCATTTT.

This clone has just a few counts. The chain employs TRBV9 and TRBJ1-6, with D possibly TRBD1 on 5 matching bases. V was shortened by 1 base and J by 8 bases, with 10 bases between the two germline ends. The CDR3 runs 14 residues. CDR1 and CDR2 from the germline V gene are SGDLS and YYNGEE. CDR3 nucleotide sequence: TGTGCCAGCAGCGTAACAGTCAGGGATTCACCCCTCCACTTT. It encodes CASSVTVRDSPLHF.

The V gene is TRBV2, the J gene TRBJ2-3; 13 bases map to TRBD2. The CDR3 sequence is 15 residues long. Germline V gives CDR1 SNHLY, CDR2 FYNNEI. V dropped 6 bases and J dropped 6; count of bases not matched to a gene: 6. CDR3 sequence: CASSPTSGGADTQYF. The CDR3 nucleotides are TGTGCCAGCAGCCCCACTAGCGGGGGGGCGGATACGCAGTATTTT.

In its sample, this clone was seen a few times. The CDR3 end shows no conserved phenylalanine or tryptophan, and so a read error is likely. Because the CDR3's place on the DNA is in doubt, the DNA is left out and the CDR3 is given as listed by TCRdb. The chain employs TRBV27 and TRBJ2-7. Per germline, CDR1 MNHEY and CDR2 SMNVEV (reference sequence). The CDR3 region is 14 residues in length, termini included. The CDR3 loop reads CASSLIEGGILRAK.

This chain connects TRBV7-2 to TRBJ2-5; D may match TRBD1 or TRBD2 (5 bases each). CDR1 and CDR2 (germline): SGHTA, FQGNSA. The CDR3 covers 16 residues. The V end lost 5 bases, the J end lost 3 bases, and 19 bases lay between the germline ends. CDR3 sequence (DNA): TGTGCCAGCAGCCCTAATGCCGGGACGCAAAAAGAGACCCAGTACTTC. As protein: CASSPNAGTQKETQYF.

The V gene is TRBV5-6, the J gene TRBJ1-1; D call uncertain. Trimming pared 3 bases from V and 3 bases from J, leaving 3 bases between. The CDR3 spans 11 residues. CDR1 is SGHDT and CDR2 is YYEEEE in the germline V gene. In DNA form, the CDR3 reads TGTGCCAGCAGCTCATACACTGAAGCTTTCTTT. Translation: CASSSYTEAFF.

The J gene is TRBJ2-7, the V gene TRBV4-2, with 12 bases that match TRBD2. The trim removed 3 bases at V and 4 bases at J, leaving 10 bases unmatched. Germline loops: CDR1 LGHNA, CDR2 YNFKEQ. The CDR3 runs 17 residues. CDR3 region: CASSHASGGAYSYEQYF. CDR3 DNA sequence: TGTGCCAGCAGCCATGCTAGCGGGGGGGCGTATAGTTACGAGCAGTACTTC.

This chain connects TRBV11-2 to TRBJ1-2; the D gene is possibly TRBD1 (6 bases). The CDR3 contains 14 residues. Trimming removed 2 bases from V and 5 bases from J, with 12 bases in between. The germline V gene encodes CDR1 SGHAT and CDR2 FQNNGV. This chain's CDR3 is CASSLTTGRYGYTF. CDR3 bases: TGTGCCAGCAGCTTAACGACAGGACGTTATGGCTACACCTTC. The entire variable domain, with the rest obtained from reference TRBV11-2 and TRBJ1-2, is as follows: EAGVAQSPRYKIIEKRQSVAFWCNPISGHATLYWYQQILGQGPKLLIQFQNNGVVDDSQLPKDRFSAERLKGVDSTLKIQPAKLEDSAVYLCASSLTTGRYGYTFGSGTRLTVV.

The chain is built from TRBV2 and TRBJ1-5; 8 nucleotides match TRBD1. CDR1 SNHLY and CDR2 FYNNEI come from the germline V gene. Trimming cost V 5 bases and J 7 bases; bases outside gene matches: 4. This CDR3 has 13 amino acids. The CDR3 sequence: CASSQGAQQPQHF. The CDR3 DNA follows: TGTGCCAGCAGTCAGGGGGCACAACAGCCCCAGCATTTT.

This clone was observed a single time. This rearrangement joins TRBV30 to TRBJ1-6; D may be TRBD1 (6 bases). The CDR3 has 13 amino acids. With 2 bases removed from V and 9 bases from J, the gap between germline ends came to 11 bases. CDR1 and CDR2 (germline): GTSNPN, SVGIG (reference sequence). The CDR3 region is CAWSPDRSSPLHF. In DNA, the CDR3 is TGTGCCTGGAGTCCAGACAGGAGTTCACCCCTCCACTTT.

Remarks on this clone: One end of the junction does not line up with germline, which may come from a read error. The V call is TRBV2, the J call TRBJ1-3, with D perhaps matching TRBD1 (5 bases). Germline CDR1 is SNHLY and CDR2 is FYNNEI. The CDR3 spans 15 residues. The CDR3 reads CAGSPRRQPGNTIYF. CDR3 sequence (DNA): TGTGCCGGCAGTCCTAGAAGACAGCCCGGAAACACCATATATTTT.

This clone showed up just a few times. The chain couples TRBV7-8 to TRBJ2-5; possible D gene TRBD1, 6 bases. The V and J ends lost 1 base and 5 bases respectively, with 17 bases between them. The length of the CDR3 is 16 residues. Germline V gene lookup returns CDR1 SGHVS and CDR2 FQNEAQ. CDR3 sequence: CASSLERGMPFETQYF. Here the CDR3 DNA reads TGTGCCAGCAGCTTAGAGAGGGGGATGCCCTTTGAGACCCAGTACTTC.

This clone was seen only a few times. V is TRBV7-8 and J is TRBJ2-5; D may correspond to TRBD1 or TRBD2 (5 bases each). Germline V lookup: CDR1 SGHVS, CDR2 FQNEAQ. V was cut by 0 bases and J by 5 bases, with 16 bases left in between. The CDR3 covers 16 residues. DNA of the CDR3: TGTGCCAGCAGCTTAGCCCCCACGGGGCCAGGGGAGACCCAGTACTTC. Its protein product is CASSLAPTGPGETQYF.

The rearrangement uses TRBV20-1 and TRBJ2-1, with no clear D. This CDR3 region has 11 residues. V was clipped by 5 bases and J by 2 bases, with 4 bases between them. Looked up from germline, CDR1 is DFQATT and CDR2 is SNEGSKA (reference sequence). The CDR3 protein is CSAGPYNEQFF. As DNA, the CDR3 is TGCAGTGCTGGGCCCTACAATGAGCAGTTCTTC.

The rearrangement joins TRBV5-1 to TRBJ1-1; 9 nucleotides line up with TRBD1. This CDR3 spans 15 amino acids. V dropped 4 bases and J dropped 1; count of bases not matched to a gene: 5. The germline CDR1 and CDR2 sequences are SGHRS and YFSETQ. Written as DNA, the CDR3 is TGCGCCAGCAGCCTACAGGGGGCAGCGAACACTGAAGCTTTCTTT. This codes for CASSLQGAANTEAFF.

The chain combines TRBV5-1 with TRBJ2-3; unclear D gene. This CDR3 contains 13 residues. Germline CDR1 is SGHRS and CDR2 is YFSETQ. V dropped 2 bases and J dropped 7 bases, with 11 bases sitting between them. The CDR3 nucleotides are TGCGCCAGCAGCTTCATTGGAGAAAATACGCAGTATTTT. Encoded protein: CASSFIGENTQYF.

The chain links TRBV4-2 to TRBJ1-5, with unresolved D. The CDR3 consists of 13 residues. Trimming left V 0 bases short and J 7 bases short, with 7 bases between. Per the germline V gene, CDR1 is LGHNA and CDR2 is YNFKEQ. Here the CDR3 reads CASSQDSVQPQHF. DNA for the CDR3: TGTGCCAGCAGCCAAGATTCTGTCCAGCCCCAGCATTTT.

The rearrangement links TRBV10-3 to TRBJ2-4, with D maybe TRBD2 (7 bases). The CDR3 has 15 amino acids. V lost 4 bases and J 8 bases, leaving 18 bases between the germline ends. The germline V gene has CDR1 ENHRY and CDR2 SYGVKD. The CDR3 region has the DNA TGTGCCATCAGTGGGGCCCCGGGGGCGGGAGACATTCAGTACTTC. This codes for CAISGAPGAGDIQYF.

This chain joins TRBV7-2 and TRBJ1-2; D may be TRBD1 (5 bases). The germline V gene has CDR1 SGHTA and CDR2 FQGNSA. The ends were cut back, 0 bases at V and 4 bases at J, with 12 bases in the middle. CDR3 length equals 15 residues. CDR3 region: CASSLASQGGYGYTF. In DNA form, the CDR3 reads TGTGCCAGCAGCTTAGCCTCTCAGGGAGGCTATGGCTACACCTTC.

This chain joins TRBV5-1 and TRBJ2-3; unclear D gene. CDR3 length equals 14 residues. The germline V gene has CDR1 SGHRS and CDR2 YFSETQ. The V end was cut by 1 base, the J end by 1 base, with 7 bases between. CDR3 region: CASSLLRGTDTQYF. Here the CDR3 DNA reads TGCGCCAGCAGCTTGTTACGAGGCACAGATACGCAGTATTTT.

The J gene is TRBJ2-5, the V gene TRBV30, with TRBD2 matching 9 bases. J gave up 5 bases and V 0 bases, and 7 bases lay outside the gene matches. Germline V lookup: CDR1 GTSNPN, CDR2 SVGIG (reference sequence). The CDR3 sequence is 15 residues long. The DNA for the CDR3 is TGTGCCTGGAGTGTATCTAGCGGGGCGTTGGAGACCCAGTACTTC. Translating it yields CAWSVSSGALETQYF.

The chain recombines TRBV6-1 with TRBJ2-1; D is unresolved. This CDR3 has 11 amino acids. The germline V and J ends were trimmed by 5 bases and 9 bases, with 8 bases remaining between them. Per germline, CDR1 MNHNS and CDR2 SASEGT. The CDR3 region has the DNA TGTGCCAGCAGTAGCTCGAGTGAGCAGTTCTTC. Encoded protein: CASSSSSEQFF.

Note on this clone: Other DNA sequences in the same sample also yield this CDR3. This chain connects TRBV7-2 to TRBJ2-5; possible D gene TRBD2, 5 bases. Trimming stripped 1 base from V and 5 bases from J, with 8 bases between. CDR1 and CDR2 from the germline V gene are SGHTA and FQGNSA. The CDR3 runs to 13 residues. The chain's CDR3 is CASSLVRGETQYF. The CDR3 nucleotides are TGTGCCAGCAGCTTAGTACGAGGGGAGACCCAGTACTTC.

The V call is TRBV7-3, the J call TRBJ1-2; 9 bases line up with TRBD1. The CDR3 has 13 residues. The junction had 2 bases not matched to a gene; V was cut back by 4 bases and J by 5 bases. The germline V gene encodes CDR1 SGHTA and CDR2 FQGTGA. The CDR3 nucleotides are TGTGCCAGCAGCTCCGGACAGGGGTATGGCTACACCTTC. Residues: CASSSGQGYGYTF.

V and J are TRBV29-1 and TRBJ2-5; D unclear. Trimming left V 6 bases short and J 5 bases short, with 19 bases between. The CDR3 has 14 residues. Germline CDR1 SQVTM, CDR2 ANQGSEA. This CDR3 is CSVGRTQLRETQYF. For the CDR3, the DNA is TGCAGCGTCGGACGAACTCAGCTCCGGGAGACCCAGTACTTC.